The 13 T cell receptor beta chains below come from one sample, sequenced in a study of blood T cell repertoires in COVID-19. Here immunoSEQ multiplex PCR was the method, and the copy in TCRdb shows in-frame clones only, minus some. The table records about 60,000 clones, just under 85% of them present only once. The sample taken for sequencing was peripheral blood. These TCRs come from a man aged 60 to 69 with acute or convalescent COVID-19.

This clone was seen a few times. The CDR3 loop reads CAWSVENTQYF. In nucleotides, the CDR3 is TGTGCCTGGAGTGTGGAGAATACGCAGTATTTT. This rearrangement joins TRBV30 to TRBJ2-3; D ambiguous. This CDR3 region has 11 residues. The V gene's germline CDR1 is GTSNPN and CDR2 SVGIG (reference sequence). V dropped 0 bases and J dropped 7 bases, with 5 bases sitting between them.

CDR3 DNA sequence: TGTGCCAGCAGCTCCCCCTGGACAGGAGGAAAACTGTTTTTT. Protein sequence: CASSSPWTGGKLFF. The gene calls are TRBV5-4 and TRBJ1-4, with TRBD1 identical over 7 bases. The germline V gene has CDR1 SGHNT and CDR2 YYREEE (reference sequence). Trimming at V came to 3 bases and at J to 10 bases, leaving 9 bases not matched to a gene. The CDR3 spans 14 residues.

Comment on this clone: One end of the junction is discordant with germline, which a read error may explain. The CDR3 protein is CASSADRDQLQHF. CDR3 nucleotides: TGTGCCAGCAGCGCGGACAGGGATCAGCTCCAGCATTTT. This chain connects TRBV7-9 to TRBJ1-5, with TRBD1 matching over 8 bases. The germline V gene encodes CDR1 SEHNR and CDR2 FQNEAQ (reference sequence). This CDR3 region has 13 residues.

The V gene is TRBV9, the J gene TRBJ1-2; 7 nucleotides match TRBD1. This CDR3 has 14 residues. J lost 7 bases, V lost 2 bases, and 8 bases had no gene match. Germline CDR1 is SGDLS and CDR2 is YYNGEE. CDR3 nucleotides: TGTGCCAGCAGCGTGAGGACAGGTCAGAGTGGCTACACCTTC. This sequence encodes CASSVRTGQSGYTF.

The genes are TRBV30 and TRBJ1-1; 9 nucleotides agree with TRBD1. The CDR3 is 14 residues long. The trim removed 2 bases at V and 3 bases at J, leaving 4 bases unmatched. From germline, CDR1 is GTSNPN and CDR2 SVGIG (reference sequence). The CDR3 DNA follows: TGTGCCTGGAGTTTATGGACAGGGGACACTGAAGCTTTCTTT. Its translation is CAWSLWTGDTEAFF.

Only a few counts were recorded for this clone. This chain links TRBV6-1 with TRBJ1-2, with TRBD1 matching 8 bases. CDR1 is MNHNS and CDR2 is SASEGT in the germline V gene. The CDR3 runs to 16 residues. J gave up 5 bases and V 3 bases, and 11 bases lay outside the gene matches. The CDR3 is CASSEVSGQAFYGYTF. Written as DNA, the CDR3 is TGTGCCAGCAGTGAGGTCTCGGGACAGGCTTTTTATGGCTACACCTTC.

The chain couples TRBV24-1 to TRBJ1-2, with D possibly matching TRBD1 (5 bases). The germline V and J ends were trimmed by 3 bases and 3 bases, with 10 bases remaining between them. The germline V gene encodes CDR1 KGHDR and CDR2 SFDVKD. The CDR3 totals 14 residues. CDR3 residues: CATSDRGPDYGYTF. The CDR3 nucleotides are TGTGCCACCAGTGATAGGGGTCCGGACTATGGCTACACCTTC.

The V call is TRBV18, the J call TRBJ2-3; D is ambiguous. Germline V lookup: CDR1 KGHSH, CDR2 LQKENI. With 3 bases removed from V and 5 bases from J, the gap between germline ends came to 9 bases. The CDR3 runs 13 residues. CDR3 sequence reads: CASSPTTGDTQYF. DNA for the CDR3: TGTGCCAGCTCACCGACGACTGGAGATACGCAGTATTTT. The full variable domain, its missing parts supplied by reference TRBV18 and TRBJ2-3, is NAGVMQNPRHLVRRRGQEARLRCSPMKGHSHVYWYRQLPEEGLKFMVYLQKENIIDESGMPKERFSAEFPKEGPSILRIQQVVRGDSAAYFCASSPTTGDTQYFGPGTRLTVL.

This clone was observed a few times. This chain links TRBV7-9 with TRBJ1-1, with unresolved D. From germline, CDR1 is SEHNR and CDR2 FQNEAQ (reference sequence). CDR3 size: 14 residues. V was cut by 5 bases and J by 4 bases, with 14 bases left in between. The CDR3 DNA is TGTGCCAGCAGCCTCGAGGCTGGGAGCACTGAAGCTTTCTTT. Protein product: CASSLEAGSTEAFF.

The chain employs TRBV19 and TRBJ1-4, with D unclear. The CDR3 loop spans 15 amino acids. V lost 3 bases to trimming and J lost 7 bases, with 15 bases between them. Per germline, CDR1 LNHDA and CDR2 SQIVND (reference sequence). In DNA form, the CDR3 reads TGTGCCAGTAGTATCGTCGGGGAACCGGGTGAAAAACTGTTTTTT. Residues: CASSIVGEPGEKLFF.

The chain couples TRBV9 to TRBJ1-1, with D perhaps TRBD1 (6 bases). V dropped 3 bases and J dropped 4 bases, with 10 bases sitting between them. Germline V CDR1 and CDR2: SGDLS, YYNGEE. CDR3 length: 13 residues. CDR3 DNA: TGTGCCAGCAGCGGATCAGGGGTCACTGAAGCTTTCTTT. Encoded protein: CASSGSGVTEAFF.

The V call is TRBV27, the J call TRBJ1-1; 8 nucleotides agree with TRBD1. V was clipped by 6 bases and J by 6 bases; unmatched bases: 12. The CDR3 is made up of 15 amino acids. CDR1 is MNHEY, CDR2 SMNVEV, per germline (reference sequence). Here the CDR3 DNA reads TGTGCCAGCAGCCCCAGGGGGCGTCTTAACTCTGAAGCTTTCTTT. It yields the protein CASSPRGRLNSEAFF.

The V call is TRBV2, the J call TRBJ1-1; D is unclear. CDR3 length: 14 residues. CDR1 SNHLY and CDR2 FYNNEI come from the germline V gene. Trimming cost V 6 bases and J 2 bases, with 13 bases left between them. CDR3 in DNA: TGTGCCAGCAGGGGCCGGGGTGGAAACACTGAAGCTTTCTTT. The encoded protein is CASRGRGGNTEAFF.